One sample yielded the 3 T cell receptor beta chains listed below, sequenced in a study of CD8+ T cells in alopecia areata. TCR sequencing used cDNA made by reverse transcription of extracted RNA. Data came from immunoSEQ multiplex PCR; TCRdb stores just in-frame clones and leaves some out. Captured here are around 100,000 clones, none seen once; the top ten comprise roughly 21%. Sequenced input: lesional skin. These receptors were obtained from a C3H/HeJ mouse with alopecia areata. For this strain, the MHC haplotype corresponds to H2-k.

Of note for this clone: The genes and germline here are from mouse. Read coverage stops 4 residues before the CDR3 terminus; the germline J gene supplies the remainder. The genes are TRBV13-3 and TRBJ2-5, with 7 bases identical to TRBD1. The CDR3 totals 13 residues. Looked up from germline, CDR1 is NNHDY and CDR2 is SYVADS. CDR3 bases read: TGTGCCAGCAGTCCTGGGACAGAAGAC. Translating it yields CASSPGTED. The entire CDR3 protein reads CASSPGTEDTQYF. Supplemented by reference TRBV13-3 and TRBJ2-5, the full variable domain reads EAAVTQSPRSKVAVTGGKVTLSCHQTNNHDYMYWYRQDTGHGLRLIHYSYVADSTEKGDIPDGYKASRPSQENFSLILELASLSQTAVYFCASSPGTEDTQYFGPGTRLLVL.

This clone occurred a few times. Germline and genes: mouse. From the germline J gene comes the end of the CDR3, since the read stops 4 residues before it. The chain recombines TRBV13-3 with TRBJ1-4; TRBD1 aligns across 7 bases. CDR3 length: 16 amino acids. V was clipped by 1 base and J by 2 bases; unmatched bases: 5. From germline, CDR1 is NNHDY and CDR2 SYVADS. The CDR3 loop reads CASSDPQGGSNERLFF. The sequenced part of the CDR3 DNA is TGTGCCAGCAGTGATCCCCAGGGGGGATCCAACGAA.

This clone turned up a few times. Genes and germline come from the mouse. The read stops 4 residues short of the end of the CDR3; the missing end is completed from the germline J gene. The chain links TRBV19 to TRBJ2-1; TRBD2 matches 9 bases. This CDR3 comprises 16 residues. Losses at the gene ends were 4 bases for V and 0 bases for J; bases not matched to a gene: 5. CDR1 is FNHDT, CDR2 SITEND, per germline (reference sequence). Partial CDR3 DNA: TGTGCCAGCAGTCCACTGGGGGGCGATAACTATGCT. It yields the protein CASSPLGGDNYA. The CDR3 in its entirety is CASSPLGGDNYAEQFF.